The next 32 T cell receptor beta chains were all read from a single sample in a study. In TCRdb, the RT-PCR reads were re-called with MiXCR into one record per CDR3 protein. The sample has fewer than 800,000 distinct CDR3 sequences; 11% to 15% are singletons. The specimen sequenced was memory CD4+ T cells from blood. These TCRs come from a female donor in good health, serving as a healthy control.

This clonotype was seen a few times. The V call is TRBV7-2, the J call TRBJ1-1, with D hard to call. The germline V gene has CDR1 SGHTA and CDR2 FQGNSA. CDR3 size: 12 residues. The V gene lost 6 bases and the J gene lost 2 bases, with 7 bases spanning the gap. DNA for the CDR3: TGTGCCAGCAGTCAAACTAACACTGAAGCTTTCTTT. It codes for CASSQTNTEAFF.

A few counts support this clonotype. CDR3 in amino acids: CASSSRGYTDTQYF. The CDR3 nucleotides are TGTGCCAGCAGCAGCAGGGGGTACACAGATACGCAGTATTTT. J is TRBJ2-3 and V is TRBV11-2; 7 bases line up with TRBD1. This CDR3 is built from 14 residues. Germline V gives CDR1 SGHAT, CDR2 FQNNGV. Trimming removed 5 bases from V and 2 bases from J; junction bases left unmatched: 4. The variable domain in full, completed from reference TRBV11-2 and TRBJ2-3, reads EAGVAQSPRYKIIEKRQSVAFWCNPISGHATLYWYQQILGQGPKLLIQFQNNGVVDDSQLPKDRFSAERLKGVDSTLKIQPAKLEDSAVYLCASSSRGYTDTQYFGPGTRLTVL.

The chain is built from TRBV28 and TRBJ2-7; D remains unclear. V shed 2 bases and J shed 6 bases, with 8 bases lying between them. The CDR3 contains 12 residues. CDR1 is MDHEN, CDR2 SYDVKM, per germline. The CDR3 reads CASSLDEIEQYF. For the CDR3, the DNA is TGTGCCAGCAGTTTAGATGAAATCGAGCAGTACTTC.

This clonotype was picked up many times. The J gene is TRBJ2-1, the V gene TRBV10-3; 10 nucleotides agree with TRBD2. With 1 base clipped from V and 9 bases from J, the junction kept 24 bases outside the gene matches. In germline, CDR1 is ENHRY, CDR2 SYGVKD. The CDR3 runs 21 residues. The CDR3 is CAISEWGPIVSLAGLRGEQFF. The CDR3 DNA reads as TGTGCCATCAGTGAGTGGGGCCCTATCGTGTCACTAGCGGGACTACGGGGTGAGCAGTTCTTC.

The J gene is TRBJ2-2, the V gene TRBV5-1; a possible D gene is TRBD2 (5 bases). Germline assignment: CDR1 SGHRS and CDR2 YFSETQ. CDR3 length equals 14 residues. Trimming removed 2 bases at V and 4 bases at J, with 9 bases between. Here the CDR3 DNA reads TGCGCCAGCAGCTTTCTAGCTTCCACCGGGGAGCTGTTTTTT. Residues: CASSFLASTGELFF.

This rearrangement joins TRBV5-4 to TRBJ2-1; unclear D gene. CDR3 length: 17 amino acids. Trimming removed 4 bases from V and 0 bases from J, with 17 bases in between. Germline V gene sequence: CDR1 SGHNT, CDR2 YYREEE (reference sequence). In DNA, the CDR3 is TGTGCCAGCAGCCCCGTGCCACAGTCCAGCTCCTACAATGAGCAGTTCTTC. It encodes CASSPVPQSSSYNEQFF.

The chain is built from TRBV11-2 and TRBJ2-3, with 9 bases that match TRBD2. V trimming: 4 bases; J trimming: 9 bases; junction bases outside the gene matches: 8. The CDR3 sequence is 14 residues long. Germline CDR1 reads SGHAT; CDR2 reads FQNNGV. The CDR3 sequence is CASSSLAGKITQYF. The CDR3 nucleotides read TGTGCCAGCAGCTCTCTAGCGGGGAAGATAACGCAGTATTTT.

This clonotype occurred a few times. The chain employs TRBV12-3 or TRBV12-4 and TRBJ1-5, with no clear D. V lost 4 bases and J lost 5, with 12 bases in between. The CDR3 is made up of 14 amino acids. CDR3 sequence: CASSSQSSDQPQHF. The CDR3, as DNA: TGTGCCAGCAGTTCCCAATCGAGTGATCAGCCCCAGCATTTT.

V and J are TRBV18 and TRBJ1-2; 8 nucleotides match TRBD1. The V gene's germline CDR1 is KGHSH and CDR2 LQKENI. V shed 2 bases and J 3 bases; nucleotides not matched to a gene: 2. The CDR3 has 14 amino acids. Written as DNA, the CDR3 is TGTGCCAGCTCACCAGAGACAGGGGACTATGGCTACACCTTC. This gives the protein CASSPETGDYGYTF.

This clonotype has a count of ten or more. The V gene is TRBV6-5, the J gene TRBJ2-6; weak D call: TRBD2 (6 bases). The CDR3 has 18 residues. Trimming removed 2 bases at V and 0 bases at J, with 14 bases between. The germline gives CDR1 MNHEY, CDR2 SVGAGI. The CDR3: CASSYGGFYDSGANVLTF. CDR3 nucleotide sequence: TGTGCCAGCAGTTACGGAGGGTTTTACGACTCTGGGGCCAACGTCCTGACTTTC.

This clonotype was observed a handful of times. The rearrangement links TRBV11-1 to TRBJ2-5; 11 positions agree with TRBD2. Trimming removed 5 bases from V and 5 bases from J; junction bases left unmatched: 10. In germline, CDR1 is SGHAT, CDR2 FQDESV (reference sequence). The CDR3 consists of 16 residues. The CDR3 spells CASSPSLAGGLETQYF. The CDR3 DNA is TGTGCCAGCAGCCCCTCTCTAGCGGGAGGTTTGGAGACCCAGTACTTC.

This clonotype showed up many times. V is TRBV20-1 and J is TRBJ2-3; the D is unclear. Deletions cut 5 bases from V and 4 bases from J, with 10 bases between. Germline CDR1 and CDR2: DFQATT and SNEGSKA (reference sequence). The CDR3 consists of 12 residues. CDR3 in DNA: TGCAGTGCTCTTCGACGGCCAGATACGCAGTATTTT. This encodes CSALRRPDTQYF.

This clonotype was counted ten times or more. The chain has TRBV12-3 or TRBV12-4 and TRBJ2-6; D is ambiguous. Trimming pared 3 bases from V and 1 base from J, leaving 7 bases between. The CDR3 runs 15 residues. The CDR3 loop reads CASSLSPSGANVLTF. The CDR3, as DNA: TGTGCCAGCAGTTTGTCCCCTTCTGGGGCCAACGTCCTGACTTTC.

Regarding this clonotype: This may be a read error, as it is one base from a much larger clone. The chain couples TRBV7-2 to TRBJ2-7; D is undetermined. This CDR3 is 13 amino acids long. Trimming took off 6 bases at V and 5 bases at J, with 14 bases between the two ends. The V gene's germline CDR1 is SGHTA and CDR2 FQGNSA. Here the CDR3 DNA reads TGTGCCAGCAGAATGACGGGCCTAAACGAGCAGTACTTC. Amino acid sequence: CASRMTGLNEQYF.

This chain uses TRBV3-1 with TRBJ1-5; D unclear. Trimming pared 4 bases from V and 6 bases from J, leaving 10 bases between. The CDR3 consists of 13 residues. Germline assignment: CDR1 LGHDT and CDR2 YNNKEL (reference sequence). The CDR3 loop is CASSRLPGQPQHF. CDR3 nucleotides: TGTGCCAGCAGCCGCCTCCCAGGTCAGCCCCAGCATTTT.

This clonotype was observed a handful of times. The chain combines TRBV20-1 with TRBJ1-2, with D maybe TRBD1 (6 bases). Germline assignment: CDR1 DFQATT and CDR2 SNEGSKA (reference sequence). Between the trimmed V and J ends, which lost 7 bases and 4 bases, there was a span of 13 bases. The CDR3 contains 12 residues. The CDR3 sequence is CSVQGRSYGYTF. The CDR3 region has the DNA TGCAGTGTCCAGGGGCGAAGCTATGGCTACACCTTC.

This clonotype was picked up many times. The chain recombines TRBV6-6 with TRBJ2-5, with 8 bases lining up with TRBD1. The CDR3 consists of 13 residues. V lost 6 bases to trimming and J lost 4 bases; unmatched junction nucleotides: 4. Germline V lookup: CDR1 MNHNY, CDR2 SVGAGI (reference sequence). CDR3 amino acids: CASRYTGGETQYF. CDR3 in DNA: TGTGCCAGCAGATACACAGGGGGAGAGACCCAGTACTTC.

This chain links TRBV28 with TRBJ1-4; no reliable D call. The V gene lost 7 bases and the J gene lost 5 bases, with 14 bases spanning the gap. CDR1 and CDR2 from the germline V gene are MDHEN and SYDVKM. This CDR3 has 14 amino acids. The CDR3 is CASTSPSANEKLFF. CDR3 nucleotides: TGTGCCAGCACCTCTCCCTCGGCAAATGAAAAACTGTTTTTT.

This clonotype appeared many times. The chain joins TRBV20-1 to TRBJ2-2, with D perhaps TRBD2 (5 bases). There are 16 residues in the CDR3. Germline values: CDR1 DFQATT, CDR2 SNEGSKA (reference sequence). V was pared by 6 bases and J by 6 bases, with 23 bases between. The CDR3 bases are TGCAGTGCCGGCCCGGATTCGGGGAGACGCGCCGGGGAGCTGTTTTTT. It yields the protein CSAGPDSGRRAGELFF.

This clonotype has ten or more counts. This chain connects TRBV20-1 to TRBJ1-5; D unclear. Germline-derived CDR1 and CDR2 are DFQATT and SNEGSKA (reference sequence). The V end lost 5 bases, the J end lost 2 bases, and 13 bases lay between the germline ends. This CDR3 spans 14 amino acids. The CDR3 sequence is CSAGDFGGNQPQHF. In DNA, the CDR3 is TGCAGTGCTGGGGATTTTGGTGGCAATCAGCCCCAGCATTTT.

The table lists this clonotype with many counts. The chain has TRBV12-3 or TRBV12-4 and TRBJ2-3; D gene ambiguous. V was clipped by 6 bases and J by 1 base, with 14 bases between them. The CDR3 contains 15 residues. The CDR3 region is CASRLFLDGTDTQYF. The CDR3 bases are TGTGCCAGCAGACTGTTCTTGGATGGCACAGATACGCAGTATTTT.

There are a few counts of this clonotype. The chain employs TRBV19 and TRBJ2-3; 13 nucleotides match TRBD2. The J segment lost 2 bases and the V segment lost 6 bases, leaving 5 bases of the junction unmatched. Germline V lookup: CDR1 LNHDA, CDR2 SQIVND (reference sequence). This CDR3 spans 16 amino acids. The CDR3 sequence: CASRKGLAGVTDTQYF. DNA for the CDR3: TGTGCCAGTAGGAAAGGACTAGCGGGAGTCACAGATACGCAGTATTTT.

This clonotype was detected a few times. The chain recombines TRBV28 with TRBJ2-7, with D tentatively TRBD1 (6 bases). From germline, CDR1 is MDHEN and CDR2 SYDVKM. V lost 5 bases to trimming and J lost 4 bases, with 15 bases between them. The CDR3 has 14 residues. The CDR3 region is CASSPHRVGYEQYF. CDR3 DNA sequence: TGTGCCAGCAGTCCGCACAGGGTCGGATACGAGCAGTACTTC.

This clonotype was counted between two and nine times. The chain joins TRBV11-2 to TRBJ2-7; 12 nucleotides agree with TRBD2. The length of the CDR3 is 16 residues. Germline trimming cut 6 bases from V and 0 bases from J; bases unmatched to any gene: 6. Germline loops: CDR1 SGHAT, CDR2 FQNNGV. For the CDR3, the DNA is TGTGCCAGCAGAGGACTAGCGGGGCCGTACTCCTACGAGCAGTACTTC. Its translation: CASRGLAGPYSYEQYF. Based on the CDR3 plus reference TRBV11-2 and TRBJ2-7, the full variable domain is EAGVAQSPRYKIIEKRQSVAFWCNPISGHATLYWYQQILGQGPKLLIQFQNNGVVDDSQLPKDRFSAERLKGVDSTLKIQPAKLEDSAVYLCASRGLAGPYSYEQYFGPGTRLTVT.

J is TRBJ1-1 and V is TRBV15, with D possibly being TRBD1 (6 bases). Germline V gene sequence: CDR1 LNHNV, CDR2 YYDKDF (reference sequence). This CDR3 contains 14 residues. V was pared by 6 bases and J by 0 bases, with 11 bases between. CDR3 coding DNA: TGTGCCACCAGATTGGACAGCTTGAACACTGAAGCTTTCTTT. It specifies CATRLDSLNTEAFF.

The V gene is TRBV3-1, the J gene TRBJ2-5, with D tentatively TRBD2 (6 bases). Germline-derived CDR1 and CDR2 are LGHDT and YNNKEL (reference sequence). Trimming removed 4 bases at V and 0 bases at J, with 9 bases between. The CDR3 loop spans 14 amino acids. CDR3 region: CASSPRDYQETQYF. CDR3 DNA sequence: TGTGCCAGCAGCCCCCGGGACTACCAAGAGACCCAGTACTTC.

This clonotype was detected only a few times. The rearrangement links TRBV28 to TRBJ1-2; no definite D call. From germline, CDR1 is MDHEN and CDR2 SYDVKM. This CDR3 is 14 amino acids long. V was trimmed by 6 bases and J by 6 bases, leaving 17 bases between them. CDR3 nucleotide sequence: TGTGCCAGCAGATTTACGACTGAGATCGATGGCTACACCTTC. Protein sequence: CASRFTTEIDGYTF.

A few counts support this clonotype. The gene calls are TRBV12-3 or TRBV12-4 and TRBJ2-3; no firm D call. Trimming took 6 bases from V and 8 from J, leaving 12 bases between them. The CDR3 sequence is 12 residues long. The CDR3 DNA reads TGTGCCAGCAGCTTGGCTCCACTTACGCAGTATTTT. As protein: CASSLAPLTQYF.

This clonotype was picked up many times. This sequence joins TRBV6-5 and TRBJ2-3, with D possibly being TRBD1 (6 bases). Germline V gives CDR1 MNHEY, CDR2 SVGAGI. V was trimmed by 4 bases and J by 2 bases, leaving 16 bases between them. The length of the CDR3 is 16 residues. The CDR3 loop is CASSLTGQTSTDTQYF. In nucleotides, the CDR3 is TGTGCCAGCAGTTTGACGGGACAAACCTCCACAGATACGCAGTATTTT.

This rearrangement joins TRBV20-1 to TRBJ2-5; D may correspond to TRBD1 or TRBD2 (5 bases each). The germline V gene has CDR1 DFQATT and CDR2 SNEGSKA (reference sequence). This CDR3 comprises 11 residues. Trimming pared 5 bases from V and 8 bases from J, leaving 12 bases between. This CDR3 reads CSAGGSNTQYF. In DNA, the CDR3 is TGCAGTGCTGGGGGAAGTAATACCCAGTACTTC.

This clonotype appeared many times. The genes are TRBV6-5 and TRBJ2-6, with D perhaps assigned TRBD1 or TRBD2 (6 bases each). This CDR3 has 15 amino acids. The germline V gene encodes CDR1 MNHEY and CDR2 SVGAGI. V was pared by 2 bases and J by 2 bases, with 7 bases between. The CDR3 protein is CASSYGGPGANVLTF. The DNA of the CDR3 is TGTGCCAGCAGTTACGGGGGGCCTGGGGCCAACGTCCTGACTTTC.

This clonotype has a handful of counts. The rearrangement links TRBV10-3 to TRBJ1-5; 11 bases line up with TRBD1. This CDR3 has 16 residues. Germline V gene data show CDR1 as ENHRY and CDR2 as SYGVKD. The V and J ends lost 8 bases and 0 bases, in that order; junction bases with no gene match: 6. The CDR3 DNA reads TGTGCCATCGGGGGGACAGGGGGGAATAGCAATCAGCCCCAGCATTTT. Protein product: CAIGGTGGNSNQPQHF.